The 26 T cell receptor beta chains given below trace back to one sample, sequenced in a study of chemoradiotherapy in HPV16-positive cancers. The table came from immunoSEQ multiplex PCR; TCRdb's copy has only in-frame clones and leaves some out. The table shows fewer than 25,000 clones, with approximately 73% occurring only once. The specimen was obtained from a patient who underwent chemoradiotherapy. Receptor source: a human donor with HPV-associated anogenital cancer.

The rearrangement uses TRBV5-6 and TRBJ1-5; 8 bases match TRBD1. The ends lost 4 bases at V and 4 bases at J; junction bases unmatched: 16. The CDR3 contains 18 residues. Germline CDR1 reads SGHDT; CDR2 reads YYEEEE. CDR3 sequence (DNA): TGTGCCAGCAGCACGTGGACAGGGAGTGATGTGTGGAATCAGCCCCAGCATTTT. Encoded protein: CASSTWTGSDVWNQPQHF.

The genes are TRBV6-6 and TRBJ2-3; no definite D call. The CDR3 covers 11 residues. V lost 2 bases to trimming and J lost 11 bases, with 8 bases between them. Germline CDR1 reads MNHNY; CDR2 reads SVGAGI (reference sequence). CDR3 loop: CASSYSGKQYF. In nucleotides, the CDR3 is TGTGCCAGCAGTTACAGTGGGAAGCAGTATTTT.

The chain uses TRBV6-1 and TRBJ1-4; no clear D. V was trimmed by 0 bases and J by 14 bases, leaving 10 bases between them. Germline V gene sequence: CDR1 MNHNS, CDR2 SASEGT. The CDR3 loop spans 12 amino acids. CDR3 sequence reads: CASSEAGGSLFF. In nucleotides, the CDR3 is TGTGCCAGCAGTGAAGCCGGCGGTAGTCTGTTTTTT.

The rearrangement links TRBV10-3 to TRBJ1-2; no reliable D call. V lost 0 bases, J lost 5 bases, and 13 bases lay in between. The CDR3 contains 15 residues. Germline assignment: CDR1 ENHRY and CDR2 SYGVKD. CDR3 loop: CAISESWSVRYGYTF. CDR3 sequence (DNA): TGTGCCATCAGTGAGTCGTGGTCAGTCCGGTATGGCTACACCTTC.

This clone has only a few counts. V usage is TRBV28 and J usage is TRBJ1-6; 11 positions match TRBD1. This CDR3 comprises 15 residues. CDR1 is MDHEN and CDR2 is SYDVKM in the germline V gene. After removal of 6 bases from V and 4 bases from J, the junction contained 2 bases not matched to a gene. For the CDR3, the DNA is TGTGCCAGCAGCGGACAGGGGGCGTATAATTCACCCCTCCACTTT. Amino acids: CASSGQGAYNSPLHF. The full variable domain, rest sourced from reference TRBV28 and TRBJ1-6, is DVKVTQSSRYLVKRTGEKVFLECVQDMDHENMFWYRQDPGLGLRLIYFSYDVKMKEKGDIPEGYSVSREKKERFSLILESASTNQTSMYLCASSGQGAYNSPLHFGNGTRLTVT.

This clone was counted a few times. The chain is built from TRBV7-8 and TRBJ1-5; D is possibly TRBD1 (6 bases). V was pared by 1 base and J by 3 bases, with 10 bases between. CDR1 SGHVS and CDR2 FQNEAQ come from the germline V gene. The CDR3 consists of 15 residues. CDR3 nucleotide sequence: TGTGCCAGCAGCTTAGTTGGACAGTTCAATCAGCCCCAGCATTTT. This encodes CASSLVGQFNQPQHF. Looking up the rest from reference TRBV7-8 and TRBJ1-5 gives the full variable domain: GAGVSQSPRYKVAKRGQDVALRCDPISGHVSLFWYQQALGQGPEFLTYFQNEAQLDKSGLPSDRFFAERPEGSVSTLKIQRTQQEDSAVYLCASSLVGQFNQPQHFGDGTRLSIL.

The chain recombines TRBV27 with TRBJ2-1, with 13 bases fitting TRBD2. Germline CDR1 and CDR2: MNHEY and SMNVEV (reference sequence). J gave up 4 bases and V 5 bases, and 5 bases lay outside the gene matches. The CDR3 covers 16 residues. The chain's CDR3 is CASSPQTSGGYNEQFF. The CDR3, as DNA: TGTGCCAGCAGTCCCCAGACTAGCGGGGGGTACAATGAGCAGTTCTTC.

The CDR3 loop is CACFGGGNEQFF. The CDR3 DNA is TGTGCCTGCTTCGGGGGGGGGAATGAGCAGTTCTTC. The rearrangement uses TRBV30 and TRBJ2-1; 8 bases are a match to TRBD2. With V trimmed by 6 bases and J by 7 bases, 5 bases remained unmatched. The CDR3 totals 12 residues. The germline CDR1 and CDR2 sequences are GTSNPN and SVGIG (reference sequence).

The rearrangement joins TRBV29-1 to TRBJ2-2, with D tentatively TRBD2 (6 bases). With 6 bases removed from V and 7 bases from J, the gap between germline ends came to 9 bases. The V gene's germline CDR1 is SQVTM and CDR2 ANQGSEA. The CDR3 is made up of 11 amino acids. Written as DNA, the CDR3 is TGCAGCGTGCAGGGAGGCGGGGAGCTGTTTTTT. Protein product: CSVQGGGELFF.

V usage is TRBV5-1 and J usage is TRBJ2-6; D call uncertain. The CDR3 length is 14 residues. Germline V gene sequence: CDR1 SGHRS, CDR2 YFSETQ. The ends were cut back, 0 bases at V and 4 bases at J, with 5 bases in the middle. The CDR3 sequence is CASSLEPGANVLTF. The CDR3 nucleotides are TGCGCCAGCAGCTTGGAGCCGGGGGCCAACGTCCTGACTTTC.

V gene TRBV27 combines with J gene TRBJ2-7; 8 positions agree with TRBD2. CDR1 and CDR2 from the germline V gene are MNHEY and SMNVEV (reference sequence). The CDR3 is 16 amino acids. The V segment lost 5 bases and the J segment 9 bases; nucleotides outside the gene matches: 18. CDR3 loop: CASSPEGGRSRNGQYF. The CDR3 nucleotides read TGTGCCAGCAGTCCCGAGGGCGGGAGGTCCCGTAATGGGCAGTACTTC.

This chain connects TRBV12-5 to TRBJ2-2; 16 bases agree with TRBD2. Trimming at V came to 1 base and at J to 5 bases, leaving 16 bases not matched to a gene. This CDR3 comprises 22 residues. The germline V gene has CDR1 LGHNT and CDR2 FRNRAP. Written as DNA, the CDR3 is TGTGCTAGTGGTTTGGCCACCTTACCGGGACTAGCGGGGGGGCGAAAAACCGGGGAGCTGTTTTTT. It yields the protein CASGLATLPGLAGGRKTGELFF.

This clone turned up a few times. This rearrangement joins TRBV7-8 to TRBJ1-3; unclear D gene. This CDR3 region has 16 residues. Trimming removed 3 bases from V and 0 bases from J, with 12 bases in between. Germline V gene lookup returns CDR1 SGHVS and CDR2 FQNEAQ. This CDR3 reads CASSFGLPSSGNTIYF. Written as DNA, the CDR3 is TGTGCCAGCAGCTTTGGACTCCCGAGCTCTGGAAACACCATATATTTT.

V and J are TRBV20-1 and TRBJ2-1; D remains ambiguous. The germline V gene encodes CDR1 DFQATT and CDR2 SNEGSKA (reference sequence). The CDR3 is 11 residues long. V was shortened by 0 bases and J by 14 bases, with 11 bases between the two germline ends. CDR3 sequence (DNA): TGCAGTGCTAGAGATTTGCAGGTGGAGTTCTTC. It encodes CSARDLQVEFF.

V gene TRBV27 combines with J gene TRBJ1-4; 8 nucleotides match TRBD1. Looked up from germline, CDR1 is MNHEY and CDR2 is SMNVEV (reference sequence). V shed 6 bases, J shed 5 bases, and the junction held 14 bases outside the gene matches. The CDR3 sequence is 17 residues long. CDR3 in amino acids: CASRIGTGPLANEKLFF. The DNA for the CDR3 is TGTGCCAGCAGAATTGGGACAGGCCCTCTAGCGAATGAAAAACTGTTTTTT.

The genes are TRBV7-9 and TRBJ1-2; 8 bases agree with TRBD1. Germline V gene data show CDR1 as SEHNR and CDR2 as FQNEAQ (reference sequence). The CDR3 sequence is 14 residues long. The V segment lost 3 bases and the J segment 2 bases; nucleotides outside the gene matches: 2. In DNA form, the CDR3 reads TGTGCCAGCAGCTTGGACAGGGCGAACTATGGCTACACCTTC. This encodes CASSLDRANYGYTF.

The chain combines TRBV7-9 with TRBJ1-6; D possibly corresponds to TRBD1 (6 bases). V lost 5 bases and J 6 bases, leaving 23 bases between the germline ends. Germline CDR1 is SEHNR and CDR2 is FQNEAQ (reference sequence). CDR3 size: 18 residues. Here the CDR3 reads CASSIDTGIPLFNSPLHF. In DNA form, the CDR3 reads TGTGCCAGCAGCATCGATACAGGGATCCCCCTCTTTAATTCACCCCTCCACTTT.

The chain joins TRBV18 to TRBJ2-4; D might be TRBD1 (6 bases). The CDR3 extends over 14 amino acids. Germline lookup yields CDR1 KGHSH and CDR2 LQKENI. V lost 3 bases to trimming and J lost 9 bases, with 15 bases between them. The CDR3 region has the DNA TGTGCCAGCTCACCTGATACAGGGTCGGGCATTCAGTACTTC. Translation: CASSPDTGSGIQYF.

This chain uses TRBV5-1 with TRBJ2-5; D may be TRBD1 (6 bases). The CDR3 consists of 15 residues. CDR1 is SGHRS and CDR2 is YFSETQ in the germline V gene. The V gene lost 3 bases and the J gene lost 4 bases, with 16 bases spanning the gap. The CDR3 region is CASSSTGSRGETQYF. CDR3 coding DNA: TGCGCCAGCAGCTCGACAGGATCCCGGGGAGAGACCCAGTACTTC. The whole variable domain, remainder taken from reference TRBV5-1 and TRBJ2-5, is KAGVTQTPRYLIKTRGQQVTLSCSPISGHRSVSWYQQTPGQGLQFLFEYFSETQRNKGNFPGRFSGRQFSNSRSEMNVSTLELGDSALYLCASSSTGSRGETQYFGPGTRLLVL.

The rearrangement joins TRBV10-3 to TRBJ2-7; 8 positions agree with TRBD1. The J segment lost 12 bases and the V segment lost 0 bases, leaving 4 bases of the junction unmatched. Germline values: CDR1 ENHRY, CDR2 SYGVKD. The CDR3 consists of 12 residues. In DNA, the CDR3 is TGTGCCATCAGTGAGTCGACAGGGGTTTTGTACTTC. It is translated as CAISESTGVLYF.

The chain links TRBV7-9 to TRBJ2-7; the D gene could be TRBD1 or TRBD2 (5 bases each). Trimming took 5 bases from V and 5 from J, leaving 16 bases between them. Germline CDR1 and CDR2: SEHNR and FQNEAQ (reference sequence). The CDR3 loop spans 14 amino acids. The CDR3 coding sequence is TGTGCCAGCAGCCAAGAGGGGACGACCGACGAGCAGTACTTC. Translated, it gives CASSQEGTTDEQYF.

The V and J genes are TRBV12-5 and TRBJ2-1; 9 bases are a match to TRBD2. The germline CDR1 and CDR2 sequences are LGHNT and FRNRAP. Germline trimming cut 3 bases from V and 7 bases from J; bases unmatched to any gene: 1. This CDR3 contains 13 residues. The CDR3 nucleotides are TGTGCTAGTGGTTTCGCGGGAGGGAATGAGCAGTTCTTC. Residues: CASGFAGGNEQFF.

The V call is TRBV11-2, the J call TRBJ2-7; D is ambiguous. Germline V gene data show CDR1 as SGHAT and CDR2 as FQNNGV. Trimming removed 7 bases from V and 7 bases from J, with 11 bases in between. CDR3 size: 11 residues. The CDR3 bases are TGTGCCAGCACGTCTTTCCAGGAGCAGTACTTC. It encodes CASTSFQEQYF.

The chain couples TRBV28 to TRBJ1-2, with TRBD1 as a possible D gene (5 bases). The CDR3 has 12 amino acids. The germline V gene has CDR1 MDHEN and CDR2 SYDVKM. The V and J ends lost 5 bases and 8 bases respectively, with 12 bases between them. CDR3 residues: CASSPGTGGYTF. The DNA for the CDR3 is TGTGCCAGCAGTCCAGGGACGGGGGGCTACACCTTC.

The V call is TRBV6-9, the J call TRBJ2-1; 7 bases fit TRBD1. V shed 0 bases, J shed 6 bases, and the junction held 14 bases outside the gene matches. The CDR3 runs to 18 residues. Germline CDR1 is MNHGY and CDR2 is SVAAGI. The DNA for the CDR3 is TGTGCCAGCAGTTATTCGCCACCAGACAGGGCTGGGTTCAATGAGCAGTTCTTC. Its translation is CASSYSPPDRAGFNEQFF.

The chain uses TRBV11-1 and TRBJ2-5, with TRBD1 matching 12 bases. The CDR3 runs 15 residues. V dropped 6 bases and J dropped 7; count of bases not matched to a gene: 9. CDR1 SGHAT and CDR2 FQDESV come from the germline V gene (reference sequence). CDR3 sequence reads: CASRPPGQGASTQYF. In DNA, the CDR3 is TGTGCCAGCAGACCTCCGGGACAGGGGGCATCGACCCAGTACTTC. Full variable domain (remainder filled in from reference TRBV11-1 and TRBJ2-5): EAEVAQSPRYKITEKSQAVAFWCDPISGHATLYWYRQILGQGPELLVQFQDESVVDDSQLPKDRFSAERLKGVDSTLKIQPAELGDSAMYLCASRPPGQGASTQYFGPGTRLLVL.